The rows below give T cell receptor beta chains drawn from one sample of a study of cytomegalovirus exposure and HLA in healthy donors. Repertoires were generated with immunoSEQ multiplex PCR, while TCRdb's copy carries only in-frame clones and drops some. The table has about 200,000 clones, about four fifths seen once. Specimen: PBMCs. The receptors shown here come from a male donor in good health and CMV-seropositive. CDR3s include the opening cysteine and the closing phenylalanine or tryptophan. The order of the fields is J gene, V gene, CDR3 length, clone size, D gene, CDR3 protein, CDR3 DNA. D genes are given only for firm matches. Size values are once, few and many counts, or a class for expanded clones, and some rows have none.

TRBJ1-3 TRBV27 14 few - CASRLQGSGNTIYF TGTGCCAGCAGGTTACAGGGCTCTGGAAACACCATATATTTT
TRBJ1-1 TRBV2 14 - - CASSLYSGNTEAFF TGTGCCAGCAGTTTATACTCAGGAAACACTGAAGCTTTCTTT
TRBJ2-3 TRBV6-1 15 few TRBD2 CASSESLAGGDTQYF TGTGCCAGCAGTGAGAGTCTAGCGGGAGGGGATACGCAGTATTTT
TRBJ2-2 TRBV5-1 13 - - CASSFSVSKELFF TGCGCCAGCAGCTTCTCCGTGAGCAAAGAGCTGTTTTTT
TRBJ2-3 TRBV7-8 15 - TRBD1 CASSLRDRGGDTQYF TGTGCCAGCAGCCTCCGGGACAGGGGGGGCGATACGCAGTATTTT
TRBJ2-1 TRBV4-3 18 - TRBD2 CASSQDLVRTSGYNEQFF TGCGCCAGCAGCCAAGATTTAGTTCGGACTAGCGGGTACAATGAGCAGTTCTTC
TRBJ1-2 TRBV29-1 12 once TRBD1 CSVPGTGVSYTF TGCAGCGTCCCCGGGACAGGGGTTAGCTACACCTTC
TRBJ2-2 TRBV5-1 14 - - CASLKTPNTGELFF TGCGCCAGCTTAAAGACACCGAACACCGGGGAGCTGTTTTTT
TRBJ2-7 TRBV7-7 13 - TRBD1 CASSQGQADEQYF TGTGCCAGCAGCCAGGGACAGGCTGACGAGCAGTACTTC
TRBJ2-5 TRBV28 15 - TRBD2 CASSLLAGEQETQYF TGTGCCAGCAGTTTATTGGCGGGGGAACAAGAGACCCAGTACTTC
TRBJ1-4 TRBV19 15 - - CASRPHGTTNEKLFF TGTGCCAGTAGGCCTCACGGGACAACTAATGAAAAACTGTTTTTT
TRBJ2-2 TRBV11-3 16 once - CASSTYGSKDTGELFF TGTGCCAGCAGCACCTACGGGAGTAAGGACACCGGGGAGCTGTTTTTT
TRBJ1-2 TRBV5-1 14 - - CASSLEVSNHGYTF TGCGCCAGCAGCTTAGAGGTTTCTAACCATGGCTACACCTTC
TRBJ2-7 TRBV19 13 - - CASEFGRGYEQYF TGTGCCAGCGAATTCGGACGGGGGTACGAGCAGTACTTC
TRBJ1-6 TRBV9 17 - - CASSVDKGGYGSSPLHF TGTGCCAGCAGCGTAGACAAGGGTGGGTATGGGAGTTCACCCCTCCACTTT
TRBJ1-6 TRBV18 15 once - CASSPTQGIDSPLHF TGTGCCAGCTCCCCGACCCAGGGAATCGATTCACCCCTCCACTTT
TRBJ1-1 TRBV7-9 14 - - CASRQGEGNAEAFF TGTGCCAGCAGACAAGGGGAGGGAAACGCTGAAGCTTTCTTT
TRBJ2-3 TRBV10-3 15 - TRBD1 CAISGTGGGTDTQYF TGTGCCATCAGCGGGACAGGCGGGGGCACAGATACGCAGTATTTT
TRBJ2-2 TRBV9 18 once - CASSVALSGPDSTGELFF TGTGCCAGCAGCGTAGCCCTCTCCGGCCCCGACTCTACCGGGGAGCTGTTTTTT
TRBJ1-6 TRBV6-5 12 - - CASGRHNSPLHF TGTGCCAGCGGAAGACACAATTCACCCCTCCACTTT
TRBJ1-1 TRBV27 13 - - CASSFLVNTEAFF TGTGCCAGCAGTTTTCTAGTTAACACTGAAGCTTTCTTT
TRBJ2-1 TRBV5-1 13 few TRBD1 CASSPGTENEQFF TGCGCCAGCAGCCCCGGGACAGAGAATGAGCAGTTCTTC
TRBJ1-6 TRBV2 13 - - CASSRENNSPLHF TGTGCCAGCAGCAGGGAAAATAATTCACCCCTCCACTTT
TRBJ1-4 TRBV18 16 - - CASSRHRFARNEKLFF TGTGCCAGCTCACGGCACAGGTTTGCGCGGAATGAAAAACTGTTTTTT
TRBJ2-7 TRBV2 15 once - CASGGQGRASYEQYF TGTGCCAGTGGGGGGCAGGGGAGGGCCTCCTACGAGCAGTACTTC
TRBJ2-7 TRBV5-5 16 - - CASSLGAGSSSYEQYF TGTGCCAGCAGCTTGGGCGCAGGCTCGAGCTCCTACGAGCAGTACTTC
TRBJ2-7 TRBV27 14 - - CASRPGQAPYEQYF TGCGCCAGCAGGCCCGGACAAGCCCCCTACGAGCAGTACTTC
TRBJ2-5 TRBV6-5 11 - - CASHSQETQYF TGTGCCAGCCACAGTCAAGAGACCCAGTACTTC
TRBJ2-7 TRBV9 15 - - CASSVGSGSPYEQYF TGTGCCAGCAGCGTAGGATCCGGGAGTCCCTACGAGCAGTACTTC
TRBJ2-1 TRBV5-6 15 - TRBD2 CASSSAGGGLNEQFF TGTGCCAGCAGCTCTGCGGGAGGTGGGTTGAATGAGCAGTTCTTC
TRBJ2-7 TRBV6-6 14 - TRBD2 CASSTGTSGYEQYF TGTGCCAGCAGTACCGGGACTAGCGGCTACGAGCAGTACTTC
TRBJ2-2 TRBV4-2 17 - - CASSQEPHGGNTGELFF TGTGCCAGCAGCCAAGAGCCCCACGGGGGAAACACCGGGGAGCTGTTTTTT
TRBJ2-5 TRBV2 12 - - CASSASIETQYF TGTGCCAGCAGTGCTAGTATCGAGACCCAGTACTTC
TRBJ2-7 TRBV18 12 - - CASSPQVTEQYF TGTGCCAGCTCACCGCAGGTCACGGAGCAGTACTTC
TRBJ1-2 TRBV15 15 few - CATSRVRGVNYGYTF TGTGCCACCAGCAGAGTTCGGGGGGTGAACTATGGCTACACCTTC
TRBJ2-1 TRBV9 13 - - CASSLGGRDEQFF TGTGCCAGCAGCCTGGGTGGGCGGGATGAGCAGTTCTTC
TRBJ2-7 TRBV2 14 - TRBD1 CASSEDRGLYEQYF TGTGCCAGCAGTGAAGACAGGGGGCTCTACGAGCAGTACTTC
TRBJ1-5 TRBV28 11 - - CASSFEQRRHF TGTGCCAGCAGTTTTGAGCAGCGGCGGCATTTT
TRBJ2-1 TRBV6-5 13 few - CASSYSSYNEQFF TGTGCCAGCAGTTACTCCAGTTACAATGAGCAGTTCTTC
TRBJ1-1 TRBV7-3 14 once TRBD1 CASSRDRGNTEAFF TGTGCCAGCAGCCGGGACAGGGGGAACACTGAAGCTTTCTTT
TRBJ1-2 TRBV4-3 15 once TRBD1 CASSREGQGRFGYTF TGCGCCAGCAGCCGAGAGGGACAGGGGCGATTTGGCTACACCTTC
TRBJ2-5 TRBV7-2 13 - - CASSSFDRDSQYF TGTGCCAGCAGCTCCTTCGACAGGGACTCCCAGTACTTC
TRBJ2-3 TRBV28 17 - TRBD1 CASSWGQGGKSTDTQYF TGTGCCAGCAGTTGGGGACAGGGTGGGAAGAGCACAGATACGCAGTATTTT
TRBJ1-1 TRBV28 15 - TRBD1 CASSSADRGYTEAFF TGTGCCAGCAGTTCCGCGGACAGGGGGTACACTGAAGCTTTCTTT
TRBJ2-1 TRBV5-4 15 - - CASSLRGSSYNEQFF TGTGCCAGCAGCTTGCGAGGTAGCTCCTACAATGAGCAGTTCTTC
TRBJ2-3 TRBV13 12 - - CASSTGADTQYF TGTGCCAGCAGCACGGGGGCAGATACGCAGTATTTT
TRBJ1-3 TRBV15 12 - - CATSRAGNTIYF TGTGCCACCAGCAGAGCGGGAAACACCATATATTTT
TRBJ1-1 TRBV7-9 15 once - CASSLDPGIYTEAFF TGTGCCAGCAGCTTAGACCCCGGGATTTATACTGAAGCTTTCTTT
TRBJ2-2 TRBV7-7 16 - - CASSTHRESNTGELFF TGTGCCAGCAGCACCCACAGGGAGTCCAACACCGGGGAGCTGTTTTTT
TRBJ1-2 TRBV5-6 12 - - CASSSTEYGYTF TGTGCCAGCAGCTCGACTGAGTATGGCTACACCTTC
TRBJ2-7 TRBV6-6 14 once TRBD2 CASTPSGSPYEQYF TGTGCCAGCACCCCTAGCGGGAGTCCCTACGAGCAGTACTTC
TRBJ1-2 TRBV5-4 14 - - CASSLAAGRDGYTF TGTGCCAGCAGCTTGGCGGCGGGTCGCGATGGCTACACCTTC
TRBJ1-2 TRBV6-6 13 once TRBD1 CASWDRGIYGYTF TGTGCCAGCTGGGACAGGGGGATCTATGGCTACACCTTC